The rows below give T cell receptor beta chains drawn from one sample of a study of blood T cell repertoires in COVID-19. Sequencing was performed with immunoSEQ multiplex PCR; in TCRdb, only in-frame clones are kept and a portion is missing. The sample consists of about 240,000 clones, roughly nine tenths of them appearing once. The sequenced sample was peripheral blood. The receptors originated from a man between 60 and 75 years old who had recovered from COVID-19. Each CDR3 is given with its conserved first and last residue. Fields, in order: J gene, V gene, D gene, CDR3 DNA, CDR3 protein. The D gene is left open where the match is weak.

J gene: TRBJ2-7; V gene: TRBV10-3; D gene: .; CDR3 DNA: TGTGCCATCAGTGGAGACAGCCGCGAGCAGTACTTC; CDR3 protein: CAISGDSREQYF
J gene: TRBJ2-7; V gene: TRBV27; D gene: TRBD1; CDR3 DNA: TGTGCCAGCAGATATTTCGGGGGACAGGGCTCCTACGAGCAGTACTTC; CDR3 protein: CASRYFGGQGSYEQYF
J gene: TRBJ2-2; V gene: TRBV9; D gene: .; CDR3 DNA: TGTGCCAGCAGCGCACGGATGGGAGCTGGCGCCGGGGAGCTGTTTTTT; CDR3 protein: CASSARMGAGAGELFF
J gene: TRBJ2-6; V gene: TRBV5-4; D gene: .; CDR3 DNA: TGTGCCAGCAGTCCTACTCGGGTTCGCGGGGCCAACGTCCTGACTTTC; CDR3 protein: CASSPTRVRGANVLTF
J gene: TRBJ1-1; V gene: TRBV30; D gene: TRBD1; CDR3 DNA: TGTGCCTGGAGTAGACAGGGGGCTCCTGAAGCTTTCTTT; CDR3 protein: CAWSRQGAPEAFF
J gene: TRBJ1-5; V gene: TRBV6-1; D gene: .; CDR3 DNA: TGTGCCAGCAGTGAAGTAGAACCGGGTTATAGCAATCAGCCCCAGCATTTT; CDR3 protein: CASSEVEPGYSNQPQHF
J gene: TRBJ2-7; V gene: TRBV9; D gene: .; CDR3 DNA: TGTGCCAGCAGCGTGGGGACAACCTACGAGCAGTACTTC; CDR3 protein: CASSVGTTYEQYF
J gene: TRBJ1-2; V gene: TRBV28; D gene: .; CDR3 DNA: TGTGCCAGCAGTCTGACAGCTAACTATGGCTACACCTTC; CDR3 protein: CASSLTANYGYTF
J gene: TRBJ1-1; V gene: TRBV5-6; D gene: .; CDR3 DNA: TGTGCCAGCAGCTGGTCGTCGGACAGCGCCGTAGCTTTCTTT; CDR3 protein: CASSWSSDSAVAFF
J gene: TRBJ1-1; V gene: TRBV4-1; D gene: TRBD1; CDR3 DNA: TGCGCCAGCAGACCCTTGGGACAGACGCTATTGAACACTGAAGCTTTCTTT; CDR3 protein: CASRPLGQTLLNTEAFF
J gene: TRBJ2-7; V gene: TRBV5-1; D gene: .; CDR3 DNA: TGCGCCAGCAGCTTGGTCCCGTACGAGCAGTACTTC; CDR3 protein: CASSLVPYEQYF